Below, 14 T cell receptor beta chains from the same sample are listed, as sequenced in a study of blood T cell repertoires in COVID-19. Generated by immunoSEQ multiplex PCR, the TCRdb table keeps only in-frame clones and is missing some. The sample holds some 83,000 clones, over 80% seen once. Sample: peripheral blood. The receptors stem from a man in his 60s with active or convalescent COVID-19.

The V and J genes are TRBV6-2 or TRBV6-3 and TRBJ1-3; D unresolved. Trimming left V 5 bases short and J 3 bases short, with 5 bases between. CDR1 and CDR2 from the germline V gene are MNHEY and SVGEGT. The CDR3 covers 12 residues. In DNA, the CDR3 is TGTGCCAGCAGTCCCGGTGGAAACACCATATATTTT. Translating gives CASSPGGNTIYF.

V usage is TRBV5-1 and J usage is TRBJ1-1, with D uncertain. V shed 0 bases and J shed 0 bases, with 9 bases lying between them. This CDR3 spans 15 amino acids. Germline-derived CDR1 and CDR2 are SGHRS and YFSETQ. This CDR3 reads CASSLEAGLNTEAFF. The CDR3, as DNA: TGCGCCAGCAGCTTGGAGGCGGGCCTGAACACTGAAGCTTTCTTT.

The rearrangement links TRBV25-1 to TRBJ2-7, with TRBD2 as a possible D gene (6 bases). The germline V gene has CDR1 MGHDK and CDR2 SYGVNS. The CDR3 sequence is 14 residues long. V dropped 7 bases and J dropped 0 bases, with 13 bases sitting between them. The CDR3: CASNKEEGSYEQYF. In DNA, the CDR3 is TGTGCCAGCAACAAGGAGGAGGGCTCCTACGAGCAGTACTTC.

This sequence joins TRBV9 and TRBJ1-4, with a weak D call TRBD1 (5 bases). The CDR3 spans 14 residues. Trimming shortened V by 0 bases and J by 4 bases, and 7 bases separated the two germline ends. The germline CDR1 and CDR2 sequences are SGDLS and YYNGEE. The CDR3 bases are TGTGCCAGCAGCGTAGGGGGCGATAATGAAAAACTGTTTTTT. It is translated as CASSVGGDNEKLFF.

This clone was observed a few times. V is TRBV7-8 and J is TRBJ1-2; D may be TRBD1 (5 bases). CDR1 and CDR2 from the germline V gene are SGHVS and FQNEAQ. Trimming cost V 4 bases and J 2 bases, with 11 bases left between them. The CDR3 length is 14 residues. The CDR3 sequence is CASSSPGKNYGYTF. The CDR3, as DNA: TGTGCCAGCAGCTCACCAGGGAAAAACTATGGCTACACCTTC.

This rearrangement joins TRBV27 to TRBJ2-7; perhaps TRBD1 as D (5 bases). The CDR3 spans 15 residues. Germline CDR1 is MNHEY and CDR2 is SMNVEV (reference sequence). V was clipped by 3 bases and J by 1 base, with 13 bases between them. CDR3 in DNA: TGTGCCAGCAGTTTCTGGGCGACAGCGTCCTACGAGCAGTACTTC. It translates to CASSFWATASYEQYF.

This CDR3 is CAWSEAGRNTIYF. As DNA, the CDR3 is TGTGCCTGGAGTGAGGCAGGGCGAAACACCATATATTTT. V gene TRBV30 combines with J gene TRBJ1-3, with a weak D call TRBD1 (5 bases). Germline CDR1 is GTSNPN and CDR2 is SVGIG (reference sequence). The CDR3 covers 13 residues. The V end was cut by 1 base, the J end by 5 bases, with 9 bases between. Drawing the rest from reference TRBV30 and TRBJ1-3, the complete variable domain is SQTIHQWPATLVQPVGSPLSLECTVEGTSNPNLYWYRQAAGRGLQLLFYSVGIGQISSEVPQNLSASRPQDRQFILSSKKLLLSDSGFYLCAWSEAGRNTIYFGEGSWLTVV.

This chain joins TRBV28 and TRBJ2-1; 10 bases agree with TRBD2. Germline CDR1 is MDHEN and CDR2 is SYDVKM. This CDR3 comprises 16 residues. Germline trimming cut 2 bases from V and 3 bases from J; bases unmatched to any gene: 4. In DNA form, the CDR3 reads TGTGCCAGCAGTTTACGAGCGGGGGGGCTCTACAATGAGCAGTTCTTC. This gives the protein CASSLRAGGLYNEQFF.

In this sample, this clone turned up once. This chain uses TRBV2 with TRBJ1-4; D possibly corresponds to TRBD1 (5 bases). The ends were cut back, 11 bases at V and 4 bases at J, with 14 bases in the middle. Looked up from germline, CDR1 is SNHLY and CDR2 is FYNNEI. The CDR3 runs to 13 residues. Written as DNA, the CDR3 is TGTGCCGCTCACAGGTCCCGTAATGAAAAACTGTTTTTT. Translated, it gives CAAHRSRNEKLFF.

The CDR3 spells CAWSATGETQYF. The CDR3 bases are TGTGCCTGGAGTGCGACTGGGGAGACCCAGTACTTC. J is TRBJ2-5 and V is TRBV30; D remains unclear. The germline V and J ends were trimmed by 1 base and 5 bases, with 8 bases remaining between them. This CDR3 has 12 amino acids. Germline values: CDR1 GTSNPN, CDR2 SVGIG (reference sequence).

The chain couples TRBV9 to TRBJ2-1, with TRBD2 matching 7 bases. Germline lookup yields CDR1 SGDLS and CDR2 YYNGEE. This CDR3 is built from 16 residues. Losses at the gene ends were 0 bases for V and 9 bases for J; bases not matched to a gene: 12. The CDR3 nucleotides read TGTGCCAGCAGCGTAGAGGTAAAGGGGCGCGGGAGTGAGCAGTTCTTC. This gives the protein CASSVEVKGRGSEQFF.

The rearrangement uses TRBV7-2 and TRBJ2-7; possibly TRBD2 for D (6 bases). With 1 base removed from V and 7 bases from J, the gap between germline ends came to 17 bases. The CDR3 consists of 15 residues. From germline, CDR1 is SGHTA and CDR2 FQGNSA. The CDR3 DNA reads TGTGCCAGCAGCTTAGTTACGTACTCGGCGGGAGAGCAGTACTTC. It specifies CASSLVTYSAGEQYF.

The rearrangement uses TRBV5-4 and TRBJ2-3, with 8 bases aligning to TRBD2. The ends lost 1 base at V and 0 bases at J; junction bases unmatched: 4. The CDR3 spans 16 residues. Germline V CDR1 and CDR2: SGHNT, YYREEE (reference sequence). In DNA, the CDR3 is TGTGCCAGCAGCTTGATGGCGGGGGGAAGCACAGATACGCAGTATTTT. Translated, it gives CASSLMAGGSTDTQYF.

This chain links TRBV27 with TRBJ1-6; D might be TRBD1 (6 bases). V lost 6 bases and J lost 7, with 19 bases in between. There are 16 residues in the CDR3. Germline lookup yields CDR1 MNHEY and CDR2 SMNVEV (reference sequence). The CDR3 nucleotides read TGTGCCAGCAGCACCAATCGGGGGGCTGGGAATTCACCCCTCCACTTT. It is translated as CASSTNRGAGNSPLHF.